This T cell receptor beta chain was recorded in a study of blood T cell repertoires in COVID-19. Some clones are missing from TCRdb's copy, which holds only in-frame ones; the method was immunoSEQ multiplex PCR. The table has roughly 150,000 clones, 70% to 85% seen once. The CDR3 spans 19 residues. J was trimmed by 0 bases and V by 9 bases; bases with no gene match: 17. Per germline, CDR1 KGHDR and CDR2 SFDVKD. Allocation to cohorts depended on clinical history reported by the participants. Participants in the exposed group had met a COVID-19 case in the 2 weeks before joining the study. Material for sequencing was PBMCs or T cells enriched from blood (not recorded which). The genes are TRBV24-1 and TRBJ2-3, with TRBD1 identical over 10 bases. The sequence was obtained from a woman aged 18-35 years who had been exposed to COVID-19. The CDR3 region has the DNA TGTGCCACCTCTACGGCAATCTGGGACAGGGGTGCAAGCACAGATACGCAGTATTTT. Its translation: CATSTAIWDRGASTDTQYF.